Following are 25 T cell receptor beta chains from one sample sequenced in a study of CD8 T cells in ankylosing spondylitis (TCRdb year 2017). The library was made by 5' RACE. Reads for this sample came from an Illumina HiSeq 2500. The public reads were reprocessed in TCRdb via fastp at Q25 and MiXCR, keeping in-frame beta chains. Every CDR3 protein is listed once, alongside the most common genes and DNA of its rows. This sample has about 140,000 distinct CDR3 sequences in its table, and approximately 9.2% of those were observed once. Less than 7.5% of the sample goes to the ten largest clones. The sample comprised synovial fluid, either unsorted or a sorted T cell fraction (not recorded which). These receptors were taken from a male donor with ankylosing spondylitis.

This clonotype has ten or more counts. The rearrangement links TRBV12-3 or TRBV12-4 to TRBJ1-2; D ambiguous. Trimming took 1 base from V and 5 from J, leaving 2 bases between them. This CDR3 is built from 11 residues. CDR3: CASSLVYGYTF. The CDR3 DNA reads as TGTGCCAGCAGTTTAGTTTATGGCTACACCTTC.

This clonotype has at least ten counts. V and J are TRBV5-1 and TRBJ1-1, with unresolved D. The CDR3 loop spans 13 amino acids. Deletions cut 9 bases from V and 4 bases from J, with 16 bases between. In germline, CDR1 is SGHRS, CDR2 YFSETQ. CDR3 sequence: CATTEYLGTEAFF. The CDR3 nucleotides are TGCGCCACCACAGAATACCTTGGCACTGAAGCTTTCTTT.

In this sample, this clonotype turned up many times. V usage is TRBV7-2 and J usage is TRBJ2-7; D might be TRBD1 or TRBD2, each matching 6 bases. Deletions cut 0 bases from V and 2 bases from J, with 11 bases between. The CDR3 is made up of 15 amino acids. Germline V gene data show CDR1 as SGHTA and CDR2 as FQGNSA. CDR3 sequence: CASSLARGRPYEQYF. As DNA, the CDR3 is TGTGCCAGCAGCTTAGCACGGGGGCGGCCCTACGAGCAGTACTTC.

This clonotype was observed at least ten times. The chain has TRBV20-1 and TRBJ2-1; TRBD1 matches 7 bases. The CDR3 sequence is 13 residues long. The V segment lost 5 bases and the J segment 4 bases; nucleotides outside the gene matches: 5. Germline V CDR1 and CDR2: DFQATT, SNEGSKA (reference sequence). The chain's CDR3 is CSAGTDDYNEQFF. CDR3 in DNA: TGCAGTGCTGGGACAGATGATTACAATGAGCAGTTCTTC.

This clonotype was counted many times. DNA of the CDR3: TGTGCCAGCAGCTTAGAAACGGCCCAGAGGCACGAGCAGTACTTC. Protein: CASSLETAQRHEQYF. The chain uses TRBV11-3 and TRBJ2-7; D not resolved. The CDR3 runs to 15 residues. The V gene's germline CDR1 is SGHNT and CDR2 YENEEA. V was clipped by 0 bases and J by 5 bases, with 14 bases between them.

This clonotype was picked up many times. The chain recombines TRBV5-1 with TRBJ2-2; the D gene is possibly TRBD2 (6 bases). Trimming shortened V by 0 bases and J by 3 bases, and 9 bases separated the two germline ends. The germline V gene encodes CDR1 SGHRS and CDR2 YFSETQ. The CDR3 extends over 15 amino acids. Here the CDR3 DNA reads TGCGCCAGCAGCTTGGGACCGGGGGACACCGGGGAGCTGTTTTTT. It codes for CASSLGPGDTGELFF. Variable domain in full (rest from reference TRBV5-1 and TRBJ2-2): KAGVTQTPRYLIKTRGQQVTLSCSPISGHRSVSWYQQTPGQGLQFLFEYFSETQRNKGNFPGRFSGRQFSNSRSEMNVSTLELGDSALYLCASSLGPGDTGELFFGEGSRLTVL.

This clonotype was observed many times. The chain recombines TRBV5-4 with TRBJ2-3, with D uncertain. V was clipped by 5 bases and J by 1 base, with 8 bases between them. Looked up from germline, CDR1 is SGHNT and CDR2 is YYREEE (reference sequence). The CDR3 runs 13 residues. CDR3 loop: CASSVSRTDTQYF. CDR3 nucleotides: TGTGCCAGCAGTGTAAGTCGCACAGATACGCAGTATTTT.

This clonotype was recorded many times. This CDR3 reads CSVVETGAYEQYF. The CDR3 DNA is TGCAGCGTTGTGGAGACAGGGGCCTACGAGCAGTACTTC. The chain recombines TRBV29-1 with TRBJ2-7; TRBD1 aligns across 8 bases. V lost 4 bases and J lost 2; bases outside the gene matches: 4. The CDR3 contains 13 residues. Germline CDR1 reads SQVTM; CDR2 reads ANQGSEA.

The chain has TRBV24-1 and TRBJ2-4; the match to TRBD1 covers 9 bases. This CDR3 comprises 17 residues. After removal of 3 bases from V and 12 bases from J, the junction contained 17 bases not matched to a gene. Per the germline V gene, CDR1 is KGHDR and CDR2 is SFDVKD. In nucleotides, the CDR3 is TGTGCCACCAGTGATCGTCCGGGGACAGGGACCATAGATGCTCAGTACTTC. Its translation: CATSDRPGTGTIDAQYF.

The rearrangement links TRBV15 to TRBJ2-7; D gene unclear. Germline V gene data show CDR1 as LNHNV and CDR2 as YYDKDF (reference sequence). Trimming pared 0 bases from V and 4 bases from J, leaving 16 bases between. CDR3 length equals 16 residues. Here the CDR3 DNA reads TGTGCCACCAGCAGAGATATAGGGTACCCTGCTTACGAGCAGTACTTC. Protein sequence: CATSRDIGYPAYEQYF.

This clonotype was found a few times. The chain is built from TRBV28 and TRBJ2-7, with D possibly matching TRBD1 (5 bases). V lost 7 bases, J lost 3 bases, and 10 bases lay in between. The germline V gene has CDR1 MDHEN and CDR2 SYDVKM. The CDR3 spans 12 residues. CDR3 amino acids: CASNRQNYEQYF. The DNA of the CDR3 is TGTGCCAGCAACAGGCAGAACTACGAGCAGTACTTC.

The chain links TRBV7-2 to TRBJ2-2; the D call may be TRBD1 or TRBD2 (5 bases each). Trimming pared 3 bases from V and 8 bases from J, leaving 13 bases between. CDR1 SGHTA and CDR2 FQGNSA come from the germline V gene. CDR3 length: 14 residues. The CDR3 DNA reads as TGTGCCAGCAGCTTTGTGGGACCCCCAGGGGAGCTGTTTTTT. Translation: CASSFVGPPGELFF.

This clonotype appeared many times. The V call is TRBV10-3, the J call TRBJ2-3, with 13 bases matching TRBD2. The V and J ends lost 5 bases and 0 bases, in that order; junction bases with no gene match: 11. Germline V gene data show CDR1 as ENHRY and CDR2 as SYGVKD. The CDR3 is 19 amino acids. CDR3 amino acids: CAISTTGLAGALSTDTQYF. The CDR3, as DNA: TGTGCCATCAGTACCACAGGACTAGCGGGAGCCCTTAGCACAGATACGCAGTATTTT.

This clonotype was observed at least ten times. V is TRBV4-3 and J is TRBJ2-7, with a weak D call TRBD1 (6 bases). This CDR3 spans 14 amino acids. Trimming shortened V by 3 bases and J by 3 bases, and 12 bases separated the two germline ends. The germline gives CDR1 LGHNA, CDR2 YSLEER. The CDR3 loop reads CASSHGQRNYEQYF. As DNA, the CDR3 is TGCGCCAGCAGCCATGGACAGAGAAACTACGAGCAGTACTTC.

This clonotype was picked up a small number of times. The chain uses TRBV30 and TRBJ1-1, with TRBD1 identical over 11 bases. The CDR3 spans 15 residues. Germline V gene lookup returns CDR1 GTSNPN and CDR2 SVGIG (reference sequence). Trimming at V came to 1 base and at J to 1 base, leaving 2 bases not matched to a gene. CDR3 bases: TGTGCCTGGAGTGACGGGACAGGGGGGAACACTGAAGCTTTCTTT. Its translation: CAWSDGTGGNTEAFF.

For the CDR3, the DNA is TGTGCCAGCAGTTTACTCATGCAGGGGGTCAAGACCCAGTACTTC. This gives the protein CASSLLMQGVKTQYF. This rearrangement joins TRBV28 to TRBJ2-5, with 7 bases that match TRBD1. This CDR3 is built from 15 residues. Trimming removed 2 bases from V and 6 bases from J; junction bases left unmatched: 9. Germline-derived CDR1 and CDR2 are MDHEN and SYDVKM. Complete variable domain (other parts from reference TRBV28 and TRBJ2-5): DVKVTQSSRYLVKRTGEKVFLECVQDMDHENMFWYRQDPGLGLRLIYFSYDVKMKEKGDIPEGYSVSREKKERFSLILESASTNQTSMYLCASSLLMQGVKTQYFGPGTRLLVL.

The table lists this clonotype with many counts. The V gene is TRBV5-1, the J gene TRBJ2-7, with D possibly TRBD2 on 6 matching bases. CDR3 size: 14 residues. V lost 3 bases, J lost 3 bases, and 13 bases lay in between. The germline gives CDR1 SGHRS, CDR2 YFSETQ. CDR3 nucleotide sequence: TGCGCCAGCAGCTCTGAGGGAGGATTCTACGAGCAGTACTTC. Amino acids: CASSSEGGFYEQYF.

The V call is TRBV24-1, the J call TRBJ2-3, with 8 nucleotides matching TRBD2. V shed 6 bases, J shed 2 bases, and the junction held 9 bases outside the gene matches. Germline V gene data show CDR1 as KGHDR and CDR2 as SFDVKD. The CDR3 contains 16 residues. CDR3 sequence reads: CATSRGRGGNTDTQYF. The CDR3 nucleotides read TGTGCCACCAGTCGGGGCCGGGGGGGCAACACAGATACGCAGTATTTT.

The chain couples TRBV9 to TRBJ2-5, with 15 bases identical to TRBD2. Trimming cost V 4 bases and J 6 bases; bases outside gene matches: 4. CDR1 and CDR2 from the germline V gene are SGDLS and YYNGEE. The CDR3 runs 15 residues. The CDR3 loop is CASSPGTSGRKTQYF. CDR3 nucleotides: TGTGCCAGCAGCCCTGGGACTAGCGGGAGGAAGACCCAGTACTTC.

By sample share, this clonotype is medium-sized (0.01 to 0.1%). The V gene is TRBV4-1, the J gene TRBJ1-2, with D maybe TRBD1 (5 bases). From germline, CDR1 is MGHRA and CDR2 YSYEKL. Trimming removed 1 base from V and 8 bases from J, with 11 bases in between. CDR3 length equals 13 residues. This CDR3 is CASSQAGKGGYTF. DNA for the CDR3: TGCGCCAGCAGCCAAGCAGGGAAGGGAGGCTACACCTTC.

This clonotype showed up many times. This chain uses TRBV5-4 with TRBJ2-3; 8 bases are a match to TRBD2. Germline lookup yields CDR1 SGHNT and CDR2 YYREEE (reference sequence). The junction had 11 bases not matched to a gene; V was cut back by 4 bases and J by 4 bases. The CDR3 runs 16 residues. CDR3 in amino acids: CASSHTSGGRADTQYF. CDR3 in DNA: TGTGCCAGCAGCCACACTAGCGGAGGGAGAGCAGATACGCAGTATTTT. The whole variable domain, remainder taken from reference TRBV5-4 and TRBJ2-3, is ETGVTQSPTHLIKTRGQQVTLRCSSQSGHNTVSWYQQALGQGPQFIFQYYREEENGRGNFPPRFSGLQFPNYSSELNVNALELDDSALYLCASSHTSGGRADTQYFGPGTRLTVL.

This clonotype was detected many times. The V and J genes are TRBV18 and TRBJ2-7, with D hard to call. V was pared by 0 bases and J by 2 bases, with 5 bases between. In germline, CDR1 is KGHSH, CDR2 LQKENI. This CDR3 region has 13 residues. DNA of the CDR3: TGTGCCAGCTCACCACCGACCACCTACGAGCAGTACTTC. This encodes CASSPPTTYEQYF. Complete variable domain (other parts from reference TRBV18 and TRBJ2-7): NAGVMQNPRHLVRRRGQEARLRCSPMKGHSHVYWYRQLPEEGLKFMVYLQKENIIDESGMPKERFSAEFPKEGPSILRIQQVVRGDSAAYFCASSPPTTYEQYFGPGTRLTVT.

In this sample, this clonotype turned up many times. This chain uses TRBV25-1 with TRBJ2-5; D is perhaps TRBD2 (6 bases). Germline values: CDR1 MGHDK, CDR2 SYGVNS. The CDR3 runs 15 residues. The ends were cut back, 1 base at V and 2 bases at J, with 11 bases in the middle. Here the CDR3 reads CASSEWGTLQETQYF. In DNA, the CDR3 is TGTGCCAGCAGTGAATGGGGGACTCTTCAAGAGACCCAGTACTTC.

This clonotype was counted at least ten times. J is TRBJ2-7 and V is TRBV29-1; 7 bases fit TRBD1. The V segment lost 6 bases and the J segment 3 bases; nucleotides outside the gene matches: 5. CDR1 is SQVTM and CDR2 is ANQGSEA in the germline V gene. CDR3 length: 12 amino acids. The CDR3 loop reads CSVTGTDYEQYF. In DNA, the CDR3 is TGCAGCGTAACCGGGACAGACTACGAGCAGTACTTC.

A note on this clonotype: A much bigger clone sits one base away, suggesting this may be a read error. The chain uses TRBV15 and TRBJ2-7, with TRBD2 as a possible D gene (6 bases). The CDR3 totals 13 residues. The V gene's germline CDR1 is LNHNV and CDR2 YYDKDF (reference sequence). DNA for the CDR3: TGTGCCATCAGCAGTTCTCCGGGAGTGCAGCAGTACTTC. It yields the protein CAISSSPGVQQYF.